One and the same sample provided the 14 T cell receptor beta chains below, sequenced in a study of cytomegalovirus exposure and HLA in healthy donors. Primers: 60 Vbeta forward and 13 Jbeta reverse. Generated by immunoSEQ multiplex PCR, the TCRdb table keeps only in-frame clones and is missing some. The sample lists approximately 150,000 clones; around 80% were seen once. Sequences were obtained from PBMCs. The origin of the receptors is a woman under 30 in good health and CMV-seronegative.

This sequence joins TRBV5-1 and TRBJ2-1; 10 bases agree with TRBD2. There are 13 residues in the CDR3. V lost 6 bases to trimming and J lost 8 bases; unmatched junction nucleotides: 5. Germline-derived CDR1 and CDR2 are SGHRS and YFSETQ. In DNA form, the CDR3 reads TGCGCCAGCATGGCTAGCGGGAGTGATGAGCAGTTCTTC. Translating gives CASMASGSDEQFF.

This sequence joins TRBV5-4 and TRBJ1-1; 9 bases align to TRBD1. The CDR3 is 14 amino acids. Per the germline V gene, CDR1 is SGHNT and CDR2 is YYREEE (reference sequence). V trimming: 4 bases; J trimming: 1 base; junction bases outside the gene matches: 2. In DNA, the CDR3 is TGTGCCAGCAGCCGGACAGGGGCGAACACTGAAGCTTTCTTT. This gives the protein CASSRTGANTEAFF.

The gene calls are TRBV29-1 and TRBJ2-1; tentatively, D is TRBD2 (6 bases). V was clipped by 3 bases and J by 9 bases, with 9 bases between them. The CDR3 is 11 residues long. Germline values: CDR1 SQVTM, CDR2 ANQGSEA. This chain's CDR3 is CSVENGGEQFF. CDR3 in DNA: TGCAGCGTTGAGAACGGGGGTGAGCAGTTCTTC.

The J gene is TRBJ1-1, the V gene TRBV6-6, with D unclear. Deletions cut 5 bases from V and 4 bases from J, with 11 bases between. This CDR3 comprises 13 residues. CDR1 MNHNY and CDR2 SVGAGI come from the germline V gene (reference sequence). For the CDR3, the DNA is TGTGCCAGCAGTCCTGAAACGGGCACTGAAGCTTTCTTT. Translated, it gives CASSPETGTEAFF.

The chain is built from TRBV6-5 and TRBJ1-5; D is perhaps TRBD1 (6 bases). This CDR3 has 15 residues. The V gene lost 4 bases and the J gene lost 4 bases, with 14 bases spanning the gap. The germline CDR1 and CDR2 sequences are MNHEY and SVGAGI. CDR3 coding DNA: TGTGCCAGCAGTTTGGCGGGCAGGGGAAATCAGCCCCAGCATTTT. Protein: CASSLAGRGNQPQHF.

The chain has TRBV19 and TRBJ2-3, with 9 bases matching TRBD2. With 3 bases clipped from V and 2 bases from J, the junction kept 9 bases outside the gene matches. The CDR3 is made up of 17 amino acids. The germline CDR1 and CDR2 sequences are LNHDA and SQIVND (reference sequence). This chain's CDR3 is CASSMGLAGATTDTQYF. The CDR3 DNA is TGTGCCAGTAGTATGGGATTAGCGGGAGCCACCACAGATACGCAGTATTTT. Combining the CDR3 with reference TRBV19 and TRBJ2-3 gives the whole variable domain DGGITQSPKYLFRKEGQNVTLSCEQNLNHDAMYWYRQDPGQGLRLIYYSQIVNDFQKGDIAEGYSVSREKKESFPLTVTSAQKNPTAFYLCASSMGLAGATTDTQYFGPGTRLTVL.

The chain uses TRBV2 and TRBJ2-5; TRBD1 aligns across 10 bases. CDR1 SNHLY and CDR2 FYNNEI come from the germline V gene. V shed 4 bases, J shed 4 bases, and the junction held 6 bases outside the gene matches. The CDR3 spans 15 residues. CDR3: CASSGQGARLETQYF. CDR3 nucleotide sequence: TGTGCCAGCAGTGGACAGGGGGCTAGACTAGAGACCCAGTACTTC.

CDR3 sequence: CASSQNSGGAPNNYGYTF. In DNA form, the CDR3 reads TGTGCCAGCAGCCAAAACTCAGGGGGAGCGCCAAATAACTATGGCTACACCTTC. This chain connects TRBV4-2 to TRBJ1-2; TRBD1 matches at 7 bases. CDR1 is LGHNA and CDR2 is YNFKEQ in the germline V gene. The CDR3 is made up of 18 amino acids. Trimming cost V 2 bases and J 1 base; bases outside gene matches: 13.

The chain has TRBV7-6 and TRBJ2-5, with a weak D call TRBD2 (6 bases). The CDR3 is 15 amino acids. Germline assignment: CDR1 SGHVS and CDR2 FNYEAQ. V lost 5 bases and J 0 bases, leaving 13 bases between the germline ends. The CDR3 loop reads CASSLRGSHQETQYF. Written as DNA, the CDR3 is TGTGCCAGCAGCCTACGGGGGAGTCACCAAGAGACCCAGTACTTC.

The CDR3 DNA reads as TGTGCCAGCGTGACAGTTGACGAGACCCAGTACTTC. It codes for CASVTVDETQYF. V gene TRBV25-1 combines with J gene TRBJ2-5; tentative D call: TRBD1 (5 bases). V was clipped by 8 bases and J by 5 bases, with 12 bases between them. Germline lookup yields CDR1 MGHDK and CDR2 SYGVNS. The length of the CDR3 is 12 residues.

The V gene is TRBV15, the J gene TRBJ1-1, with 7 bases lining up with TRBD1. Germline V gene sequence: CDR1 LNHNV, CDR2 YYDKDF (reference sequence). The ends lost 5 bases at V and 1 base at J; junction bases unmatched: 4. The CDR3 length is 14 residues. The CDR3 reads CATSRGQTNTEAFF. CDR3 DNA sequence: TGTGCCACCAGCCGGGGACAGACGAACACTGAAGCTTTCTTT.

The chain couples TRBV5-1 to TRBJ2-3; no reliable D call. The CDR3 runs to 14 residues. The V gene's germline CDR1 is SGHRS and CDR2 YFSETQ. The V and J ends lost 1 base and 2 bases respectively, with 8 bases between them. As DNA, the CDR3 is TGCGCCAGCAGCTTGTTCTCTACCACAGATACGCAGTATTTT. Its protein is CASSLFSTTDTQYF.

V gene TRBV30 combines with J gene TRBJ1-2; maybe TRBD1 (5 bases). V lost 0 bases and J lost 4, with 12 bases in between. CDR3 size: 14 residues. CDR1 GTSNPN and CDR2 SVGIG come from the germline V gene (reference sequence). As DNA, the CDR3 is TGTGCCTGGAGTGTAATCGGGGGAACCTATGGCTACACCTTC. It codes for CAWSVIGGTYGYTF. Full variable domain (outside the CDR3, taken from reference TRBV30 and TRBJ1-2): SQTIHQWPATLVQPVGSPLSLECTVEGTSNPNLYWYRQAAGRGLQLLFYSVGIGQISSEVPQNLSASRPQDRQFILSSKKLLLSDSGFYLCAWSVIGGTYGYTFGSGTRLTVV.

As DNA, the CDR3 is TGTGCCAGCAGGCGGACTAGCGGAGCAGATACGCAGTATTTT. This gives the protein CASRRTSGADTQYF. The chain couples TRBV2 to TRBJ2-3; 10 bases fit TRBD2. The CDR3 covers 14 residues. Looked up from germline, CDR1 is SNHLY and CDR2 is FYNNEI. V gave up 6 bases and J gave up 4 bases; unmatched junction bases: 4.